The 26 T cell receptor beta chains given below trace back to one sample, sequenced in a study of T-cell memory formation after mild COVID-19. TCRdb redid the calling of the 5' RACE reads with MiXCR, one entry per CDR3 protein. The sample holds approximately 180,000 distinct CDR3 sequences, 16% seen once. Sequencing was carried out using PBMCs or a T cell subset sorted from them (not recorded which). These receptor sequences come from an adult woman who had mild COVID-19 (a few samples of this study predate the infection). Cell type and time point are not known.

This rearrangement joins TRBV27 to TRBJ2-7; D is possibly TRBD1 or TRBD2 (7 bases each). The V and J ends lost 2 bases and 7 bases respectively, with 12 bases between them. The CDR3 spans 13 residues. Germline CDR1 is MNHEY and CDR2 is SMNVEV (reference sequence). The CDR3: CASSLQGGEEQYF. Here the CDR3 DNA reads TGTGCCAGCAGTTTACAGGGGGGGGAGGAGCAGTACTTC.

A few counts support this clonotype. This sequence joins TRBV7-7 and TRBJ2-3, with TRBD2 as a possible D gene (5 bases). V was shortened by 5 bases and J by 5 bases, with 17 bases between the two germline ends. In germline, CDR1 is SSHAT, CDR2 FNYEAQ (reference sequence). This CDR3 has 15 amino acids. This chain's CDR3 is CASSPRTLAGDTQYF. Here the CDR3 DNA reads TGTGCCAGCAGCCCGAGGACCCTCGCGGGAGATACGCAGTATTTT.

The chain is built from TRBV6-1 and TRBJ1-1; no definite D call. Trimming removed 6 bases from V and 0 bases from J, with 11 bases in between. The CDR3 is 14 residues long. The germline V gene has CDR1 MNHNS and CDR2 SASEGT. The CDR3 DNA is TGTGCCAGCAGCCTACTATCCATGAACACTGAAGCTTTCTTT. Protein: CASSLLSMNTEAFF.

V usage is TRBV20-1 and J usage is TRBJ2-1; D remains ambiguous. The germline V gene has CDR1 DFQATT and CDR2 SNEGSKA (reference sequence). The germline V and J ends were trimmed by 3 bases and 9 bases, with 6 bases remaining between them. The CDR3 has 10 residues. The CDR3 loop is CSASSSEQFF. In DNA form, the CDR3 reads TGCAGTGCTAGTTCATCTGAGCAGTTCTTC.

The chain links TRBV7-2 to TRBJ2-1, with 7 bases identical to TRBD2. The CDR3 is made up of 13 amino acids. CDR1 SGHTA and CDR2 FQGNSA come from the germline V gene. The junction had 7 bases not matched to a gene; V was cut back by 4 bases and J by 10 bases. CDR3 in amino acids: CASSWGGVEEQFF. CDR3 coding DNA: TGTGCCAGCAGCTGGGGGGGAGTTGAGGAGCAGTTCTTC.

This clonotype was found a few times. This chain joins TRBV5-1 and TRBJ2-1; D may be TRBD1 (6 bases). The V end was cut by 2 bases, the J end by 10 bases, with 19 bases between. Germline loops: CDR1 SGHRS, CDR2 YFSETQ. The CDR3 totals 15 residues. As DNA, the CDR3 is TGCGCCAGCAGCTTAGGGACATCGGTTGGGGTCGAGCAGTTCTTC. This encodes CASSLGTSVGVEQFF.

CDR3 sequence: CSTVRGADTQYF. As DNA, the CDR3 is TGCAGTACGGTCCGGGGGGCAGATACGCAGTATTTT. The chain carries TRBV20-1 and TRBJ2-3, with TRBD2 matching 7 bases. Per germline, CDR1 DFQATT and CDR2 SNEGSKA (reference sequence). The CDR3 is 12 amino acids. Trimming took 8 bases from V and 4 from J; bases not matched to a gene: 6.

This clonotype appeared once. The chain joins TRBV5-5 to TRBJ2-5; 7 nucleotides line up with TRBD2. Germline CDR1 is SGHKS and CDR2 is YYEKEE (reference sequence). This CDR3 comprises 16 residues. The V segment lost 4 bases and the J segment 2 bases; nucleotides outside the gene matches: 11. The CDR3: CASSPEGLAEQETQYF. CDR3 nucleotides: TGTGCCAGCAGCCCGGAGGGGCTAGCGGAACAAGAGACCCAGTACTTC.

This clonotype was found a few times. The germline gene is not matched at one end of the junction; a read error may be the cause. The chain is built from TRBV7-7 and TRBJ2-2; TRBD2 aligns across 8 bases. From germline, CDR1 is SSHAT and CDR2 FNYEAQ (reference sequence). This CDR3 is 16 amino acids long. The CDR3 nucleotides are TGTGCTAGCAGCTTAGAAGCGGGAGTGAACACCGGGGAGCTGTTTTTT. Its translation: CASSLEAGVNTGELFF.

This clonotype was seen more than once but under ten times. This chain links TRBV15 with TRBJ2-3, with D possibly being TRBD1 (5 bases). CDR3 length: 14 amino acids. Per germline, CDR1 LNHNV and CDR2 YYDKDF (reference sequence). V dropped 6 bases and J dropped 1 base, with 11 bases sitting between them. The CDR3 region is CATRPVGRTDTQYF. DNA for the CDR3: TGTGCCACCAGACCCGTGGGGCGCACAGATACGCAGTATTTT.

This clonotype was observed a handful of times. At one boundary the junction diverges from the germline segment, which might be a read error. This rearrangement joins TRBV7-2 to TRBJ2-3; 7 bases line up with TRBD2. The CDR3 is 14 amino acids. CDR1 SGHTA and CDR2 FQGNSA come from the germline V gene. CDR3 sequence: CASSLWDYASGADF. The CDR3 DNA reads TGTGCCAGCAGCTTATGGGACTATGCCAGTGGGGCGGATTTT.

J is TRBJ1-1 and V is TRBV12-3 or TRBV12-4; D not certain. V lost 5 bases to trimming and J lost 4 bases, with 11 bases between them. This CDR3 region has 13 residues. CDR3 sequence reads: CASSLSRFTEAFF. The CDR3 DNA is TGTGCCAGCAGTCTTAGCCGTTTCACTGAAGCTTTCTTT.

The chain recombines TRBV7-2 with TRBJ2-5; D may match TRBD1 or TRBD2 (6 bases each). Germline-derived CDR1 and CDR2 are SGHTA and FQGNSA. Between the trimmed V and J ends, which lost 6 bases and 5 bases, there was a span of 22 bases. The CDR3 consists of 16 residues. CDR3 sequence: CASRETAFGGWETQYF. DNA for the CDR3: TGTGCCAGCAGAGAAACGGCCTTCGGGGGCTGGGAGACCCAGTACTTC.

This chain uses TRBV24-1 with TRBJ2-1; D not certain. Trimming took off 2 bases at V and 8 bases at J, with 6 bases between the two ends. Germline CDR1 reads KGHDR; CDR2 reads SFDVKD. The CDR3 has 12 amino acids. The CDR3 protein is CATSDSEYEQFF. The CDR3 DNA reads as TGTGCCACCAGTGATTCAGAGTATGAGCAGTTCTTC.

This clonotype turned up a few times. The chain recombines TRBV6-2 or TRBV6-3 with TRBJ1-1; D is unresolved. The CDR3 totals 16 residues. Between the trimmed V and J ends, which lost 4 bases and 3 bases, there was a span of 18 bases. Germline-derived CDR1 and CDR2 are MNHEY and SVGEGT. As DNA, the CDR3 is TGTGCCAGCAGTTCCGGACTAGGTGGTGGGGACACTGAAGCTTTCTTT. Residues: CASSSGLGGGDTEAFF.

This clonotype was detected only a few times. J is TRBJ2-3 and V is TRBV12-3 or TRBV12-4; TRBD1 or TRBD2 may be the D gene (6 bases each). The length of the CDR3 is 16 residues. V gave up 4 bases and J gave up 2 bases, with 16 bases separating them. The CDR3 DNA reads TGTGCCAGCAGTTACGTCGTGGGGGGCACCACAGATACGCAGTATTTT. The encoded protein is CASSYVVGGTTDTQYF.

This clonotype has only a few counts. This rearrangement joins TRBV5-1 to TRBJ2-7, with TRBD1 identical over 8 bases. After removal of 3 bases from V and 2 bases from J, the junction contained 7 bases not matched to a gene. This CDR3 has 15 residues. CDR1 is SGHRS, CDR2 YFSETQ, per germline. CDR3 region: CASSSTGALPYEQYF. In DNA form, the CDR3 reads TGCGCCAGCAGCTCGACAGGGGCGCTCCCCTACGAGCAGTACTTC.

The V and J genes are TRBV11-2 and TRBJ2-6; 7 positions match TRBD2. CDR3 size: 17 residues. The V and J ends lost 6 bases and 2 bases, in that order; junction bases with no gene match: 10. Germline-derived CDR1 and CDR2 are SGHAT and FQNNGV. The CDR3 loop is CASRSFSRGAGANVLTF. The CDR3 nucleotides read TGTGCCAGCAGATCCTTTTCCCGGGGGGCTGGGGCCAACGTCCTGACTTTC. The full variable domain, completed using reference TRBV11-2 and TRBJ2-6, is EAGVAQSPRYKIIEKRQSVAFWCNPISGHATLYWYQQILGQGPKLLIQFQNNGVVDDSQLPKDRFSAERLKGVDSTLKIQPAKLEDSAVYLCASRSFSRGAGANVLTFGAGSRLTVL.

This clonotype was detected a few times. V is TRBV12-3 or TRBV12-4 and J is TRBJ2-5, with 12 positions matching TRBD2. CDR3 length: 15 residues. Losses at the gene ends were 4 bases for V and 5 bases for J; bases not matched to a gene: 5. The CDR3 sequence: CASSSTSGGSETQYF. CDR3 DNA: TGTGCCAGCAGTTCGACTAGCGGGGGTAGTGAGACCCAGTACTTC.

The chain couples TRBV5-1 to TRBJ1-2; 9 bases align to TRBD1. This CDR3 is built from 17 residues. CDR1 SGHRS and CDR2 YFSETQ come from the germline V gene. The junction had 17 bases not matched to a gene; V was cut back by 4 bases and J by 7 bases. CDR3 region: CASSPTPPDRGKGGYTF. In nucleotides, the CDR3 is TGCGCCAGCAGCCCCACTCCACCGGACAGGGGAAAAGGTGGCTACACCTTC.

This clonotype was counted a few times. The chain recombines TRBV29-1 with TRBJ2-5; 7 bases are a match to TRBD2. This CDR3 has 12 residues. V lost 6 bases to trimming and J lost 1 base; unmatched junction nucleotides: 2. Germline loops: CDR1 SQVTM, CDR2 ANQGSEA. In DNA, the CDR3 is TGCAGCGTACTAGCGACCCAAGAGACCCAGTACTTC. It codes for CSVLATQETQYF.

This clonotype has a count of ten or more. The chain links TRBV29-1 to TRBJ1-2; D remains ambiguous. Trimming stripped 2 bases from V and 8 bases from J, with 18 bases between. The germline V gene has CDR1 SQVTM and CDR2 ANQGSEA. CDR3 size: 14 residues. The CDR3 DNA sequence: TGCAGCGTTGAAACCCCACCGCTGGGAGGCGGCTACACCTTC. Its protein is CSVETPPLGGGYTF.

This clonotype was observed a handful of times. The genes are TRBV7-8 and TRBJ1-5, with D perhaps TRBD1 (5 bases). CDR1 is SGHVS and CDR2 is FQNEAQ in the germline V gene. The length of the CDR3 is 15 residues. V lost 2 bases to trimming and J lost 6 bases, with 14 bases between them. The CDR3 DNA sequence: TGTGCCAGCAGCTTATCCCGCGGGGGATCTCAGCCCCAGCATTTT. Translated, it gives CASSLSRGGSQPQHF.

This clonotype was counted many times. The rearrangement links TRBV2 to TRBJ2-1, with 8 bases aligning to TRBD1. The CDR3 loop spans 13 amino acids. Germline V CDR1 and CDR2: SNHLY, FYNNEI. With V trimmed by 8 bases and J by 4 bases, 4 bases remained unmatched. This chain's CDR3 is CASGDRGYNEQFF. The DNA of the CDR3 is TGTGCCAGCGGAGACAGGGGTTACAATGAGCAGTTCTTC.

The V gene is TRBV24-1, the J gene TRBJ2-1, with 7 bases that match TRBD1. Germline CDR1 reads KGHDR; CDR2 reads SFDVKD. Germline trimming cut 4 bases from V and 6 bases from J; bases unmatched to any gene: 5. The CDR3 is made up of 14 amino acids. Here the CDR3 DNA reads TGTGCCACCAGTGACTCGGGACAGCTCAATGAGCAGTTCTTC. Amino acids: CATSDSGQLNEQFF.

The chain links TRBV6-2 or TRBV6-3 to TRBJ1-2, with D possibly TRBD1 on 5 matching bases. The CDR3 sequence is 12 residues long. Between the trimmed V and J ends, which lost 7 bases and 5 bases, there was a span of 11 bases. CDR1 is MNHEY and CDR2 is SVGEGT in the germline V gene. CDR3: CASKASGYGYTF. CDR3 nucleotide sequence: TGTGCCAGCAAGGCCTCAGGGTATGGCTACACCTTC.